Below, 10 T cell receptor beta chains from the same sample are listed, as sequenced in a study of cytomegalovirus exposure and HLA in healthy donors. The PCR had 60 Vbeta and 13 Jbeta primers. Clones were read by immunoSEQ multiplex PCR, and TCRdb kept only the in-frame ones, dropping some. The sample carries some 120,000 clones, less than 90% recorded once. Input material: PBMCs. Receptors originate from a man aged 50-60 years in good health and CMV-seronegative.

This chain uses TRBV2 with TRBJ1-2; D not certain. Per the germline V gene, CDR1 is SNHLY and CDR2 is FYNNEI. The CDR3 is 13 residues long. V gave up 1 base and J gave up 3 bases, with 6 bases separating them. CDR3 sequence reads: CASSEGTDYGYTF. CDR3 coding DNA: TGTGCCAGCAGTGAAGGTACGGACTATGGCTACACCTTC. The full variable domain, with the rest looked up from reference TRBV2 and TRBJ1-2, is EPEVTQTPSHQVTQMGQEVILRCVPISNHLYFYWYRQILGQKVEFLVSFYNNEISEKSEIFDDQFSVERPDGSNFTLKIRSTKLEDSAMYFCASSEGTDYGYTFGSGTRLTVV.

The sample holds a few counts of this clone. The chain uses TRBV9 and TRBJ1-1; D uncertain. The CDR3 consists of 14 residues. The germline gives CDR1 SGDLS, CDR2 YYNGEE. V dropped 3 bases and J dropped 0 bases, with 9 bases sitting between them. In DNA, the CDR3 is TGTGCCAGCAGCGCCGAACTCATGAACACTGAAGCTTTCTTT. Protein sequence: CASSAELMNTEAFF.

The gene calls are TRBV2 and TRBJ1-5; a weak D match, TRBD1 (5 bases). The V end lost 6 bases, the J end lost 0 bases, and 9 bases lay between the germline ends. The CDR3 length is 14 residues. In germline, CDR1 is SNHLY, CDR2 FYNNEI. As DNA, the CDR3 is TGTGCCAGCAGAAGGGGTGGTAGCAATCAGCCCCAGCATTTT. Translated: CASRRGGSNQPQHF.

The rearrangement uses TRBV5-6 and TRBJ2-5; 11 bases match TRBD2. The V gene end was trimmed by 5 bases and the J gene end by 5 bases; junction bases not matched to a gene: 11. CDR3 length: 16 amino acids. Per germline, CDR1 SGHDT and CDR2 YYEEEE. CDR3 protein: CASSLLAGGLRETQYF. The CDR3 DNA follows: TGTGCCAGCAGTCTTCTAGCGGGGGGACTTAGGGAGACCCAGTACTTC.

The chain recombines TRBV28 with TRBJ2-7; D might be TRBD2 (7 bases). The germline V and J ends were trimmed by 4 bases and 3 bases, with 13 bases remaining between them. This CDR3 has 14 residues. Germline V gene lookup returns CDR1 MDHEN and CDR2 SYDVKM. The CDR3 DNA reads TGTGCCAGCAGTTCCTGGGGGGGCGGCTACGAGCAGTACTTC. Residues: CASSSWGGGYEQYF.

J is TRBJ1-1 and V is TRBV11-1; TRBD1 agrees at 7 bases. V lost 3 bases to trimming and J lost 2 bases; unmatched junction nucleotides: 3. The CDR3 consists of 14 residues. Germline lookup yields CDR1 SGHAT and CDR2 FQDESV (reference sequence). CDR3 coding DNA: TGTGCCAGCAGCTTCCGGGACAGTAACACTGAAGCTTTCTTT. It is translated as CASSFRDSNTEAFF.

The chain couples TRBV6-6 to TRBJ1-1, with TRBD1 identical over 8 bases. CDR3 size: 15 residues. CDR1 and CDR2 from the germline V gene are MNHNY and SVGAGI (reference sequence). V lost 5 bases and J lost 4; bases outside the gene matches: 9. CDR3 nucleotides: TGTGCCAGCAGTCCAGGGGGCGCGGGTGGCACTGAAGCTTTCTTT. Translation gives CASSPGGAGGTEAFF.

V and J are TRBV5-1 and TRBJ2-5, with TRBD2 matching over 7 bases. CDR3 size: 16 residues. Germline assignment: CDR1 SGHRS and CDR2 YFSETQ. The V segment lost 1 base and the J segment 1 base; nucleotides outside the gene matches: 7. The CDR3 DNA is TGCGCCAGCAGCTTGTCGAGCGGGATAATCCAAGAGACCCAGTACTTC. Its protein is CASSLSSGIIQETQYF.

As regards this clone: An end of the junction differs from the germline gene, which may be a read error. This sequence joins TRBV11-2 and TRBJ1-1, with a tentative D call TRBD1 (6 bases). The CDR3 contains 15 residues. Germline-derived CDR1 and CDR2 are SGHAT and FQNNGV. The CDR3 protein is CSSSLAGQLNTEAFF. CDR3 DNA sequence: TGTTCCAGCAGCTTGGCCGGACAGCTGAACACTGAAGCTTTCTTT.

CDR3 sequence reads: CASSPRETDPYEQYF. The CDR3 DNA is TGTGCCAGCAGTCCCCGGGAGACAGACCCCTACGAGCAGTACTTC. V gene TRBV27 combines with J gene TRBJ2-7; D might be TRBD2 (6 bases). V lost 5 bases and J lost 2, with 16 bases in between. Looked up from germline, CDR1 is MNHEY and CDR2 is SMNVEV (reference sequence). This CDR3 comprises 15 residues.